This TCR beta chain comes out of a study of blood T cells in healthy people across ages. The CDR3 extends over 13 amino acids. Germline CDR1 SGHTA, CDR2 FQGNSA. V gave up 1 base and J gave up 9 bases; unmatched junction bases: 3. Then a second PCR, running roughly 6 to 11 cycles, was carried out with a sample-barcoded 5' primer and a J-beta primer mix. Paired-end reads containing CDR3 totaled no fewer than 3 million for each sample. TCRdb processed the 5' RACE reads anew with MiXCR; each CDR3 protein has one entry. This sample yields roughly 730,000 distinct CDR3 sequences, of which roughly 50% are seen a single time; roughly 24% belongs to the top ten.

The sequence was collected from a middle-aged man in good health. The chain employs TRBV7-2 and TRBJ2-4; TRBD2 matches at 7 bases. Sequenced sample: blood. The CDR3 DNA reads as TGTGCCAGCAGCTTAGGCGGGGAGGGCATTCAGTACTTC. This sequence encodes CASSLGGEGIQYF. Full variable domain (remainder filled in from reference TRBV7-2 and TRBJ2-4): GAGVSQSPSNKVTEKGKDVELRCDPISGHTALYWYRQSLGQGLEFLIYFQGNSAPDKSGLPSDRFSAERTGGSVSTLTIQRTQQEDSAVYLCASSLGGEGIQYFGAGTRLSVL.